This T cell receptor (beta chain) was sequenced during a study of cytomegalovirus exposure and HLA in healthy donors. Study-level information: One earlier analysis, a look at about 179 million T cells, found 100 million to 130 million unique TCR beta sequences. General study findings and limits: Association with HLA alleles at 0.05 false discovery rate was found for 16,951 TCR beta sequences in a later analysis. Later analysis reportedly placed an Asian-associated ancestry cluster below the roughly 670-donor mean in N-insertions. Immune exposure was documented only through CMV serostatus.

The PCR made use of 60 Vbeta and 13 Jbeta primers. Using immunoSEQ multiplex PCR, the repertoire was profiled, and TCRdb retains in-frame clones only, with some absent. The sample holds 100,000 to 150,000 clones, 82% seen once. To note about this clone: Its cognate antigen is unknown.

This CDR3 is 12 amino acids long. The V end was cut by 7 bases, the J end by 1 base, with 10 bases between. The germline V gene encodes CDR1 GTSNPN and CDR2 SVGIG (reference sequence). Sample: PBMCs. The chain employs TRBV30 and TRBJ1-2, with D unresolved. The receptor was derived from a male donor in good health and CMV-seropositive. CDR3 residues: CAFTVDNYGYTF. The CDR3 DNA follows: TGTGCCTTTACAGTAGATAACTATGGCTACACCTTC.